Detailed here is one TCR beta chain. It has no known antigen specificity. Base-call qualities are not available, and no considerably larger clone is one nucleotide away. This sample was taken from a study of blood T cell repertoires in COVID-19 (dated by TCRdb to the early 2020s). Notes on the research overall: Collaborator samples came from the United States, Italy and Spain and covered acute and convalescent phases of COVID-19. The sample metadata nearly always contained a de-identified subject ID, COVID-19 status, age in years and sex. Subjects who had been exposed to COVID-19, were actively infected with it, or had recovered from it provided the deeply sampled blood TCRbeta repertoires that made up the dataset. The repertoires were made available in a free public database intended to serve as a resource for research on the immune response to SARS-CoV-2. Where HLA class I and class II types were available, the types were taken from metadata supplied by the sample provider, not from assay-based typing. The material from the prospective study consisted of cDNA or gDNA derived from T cells, B-cell-depleted T cells, or PBMCs. Samples came from the ongoing ImmuneRACE study (first 160 participants) plus 1,254 subjects from 6 global collaborators.

TCRbeta CDR3 regions were amplified from genomic DNA by means of the immunoSEQ Assay, a bias-controlled multiplex PCR. In the source study's methods: The number of nucleated cells in each sample was estimated from the amplification of reference gene primers within the assay. To quantify the absolute abundance of each unique TCRbeta CDR3 rearrangement, sequence reads were collapsed and filtered. For each sample, productive Simpson clonality was calculated as the square root of Simpson's diversity index across productive rearrangements. As stored in TCRdb, this immuneACCESS dataset retains in-frame rearrangements with V and J assigned. A fraction of the clones does not appear; measured against another copy, unresolved V genes explain less than half of the discrepancy, and the remainder lacks a known reason. D and trimming come from the DNA, and the V and J calls and clone size come from that table. This sample gives some 55,000 clones in total; 77% of them show up just once. Around 42% of the sample lies in the top ten.

Including the terminal cysteine and phenylalanine, the CDR3 comprises 11 residues. The entry retains the CDR3 DNA only, 33 bases that are in frame from base 1. Per the germline V gene (reference sequence), MNHEY is the CDR1 and SMNVEV is the CDR2. Trimming at the junction amounts to 2 bases on V and 7 bases on J, and the germline ends lie 5 bases apart. Collaborating institutions collected whole blood in K2EDTA tubes following their own protocols. Collaborator samples were shipped for TCRbeta analysis as frozen whole blood, isolated PBMCs, or DNA extracted from either sample type. Points the paper makes about the study in general: The amount of clinical and demographic metadata varied by source and participant and was provided uncurated.

The rearranged chain carries TRBV27 and TRBJ1-1; the D gene is not confidently resolved. The TCR was taken from a man in his 70s with active or convalescent COVID-19. The sample taken for sequencing was peripheral blood. The DNA reads TGTGCCAGCAGTTTAGGGAGTGAAGCTTTCTTT. It translates to CASSLGSEAFF.